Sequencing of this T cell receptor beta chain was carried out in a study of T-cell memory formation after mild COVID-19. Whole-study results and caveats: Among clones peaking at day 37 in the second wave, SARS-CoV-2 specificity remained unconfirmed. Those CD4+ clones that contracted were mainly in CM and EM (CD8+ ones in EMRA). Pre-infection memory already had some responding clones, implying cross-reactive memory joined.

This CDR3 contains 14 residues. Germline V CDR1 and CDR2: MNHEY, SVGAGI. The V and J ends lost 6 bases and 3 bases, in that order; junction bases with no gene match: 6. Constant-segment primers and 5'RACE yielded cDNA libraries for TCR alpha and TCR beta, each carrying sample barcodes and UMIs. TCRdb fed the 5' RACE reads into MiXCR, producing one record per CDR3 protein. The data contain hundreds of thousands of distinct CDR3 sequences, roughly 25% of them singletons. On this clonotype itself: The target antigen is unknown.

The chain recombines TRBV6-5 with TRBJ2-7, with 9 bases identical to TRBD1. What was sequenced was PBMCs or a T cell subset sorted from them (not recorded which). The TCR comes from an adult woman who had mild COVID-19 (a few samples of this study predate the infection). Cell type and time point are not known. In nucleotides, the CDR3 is TGTGCCAGCAGGTTGACAGGGGGGAGCTACGAGCAGTACTTC. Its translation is CASRLTGGSYEQYF.